This entry concerns a single T cell receptor (beta chain). How the authors handled the data: Scientists estimated how many nucleated cells there were by amplifying reference gene primers. The repertoire was sequenced with immunoSEQ multiplex PCR; TCRdb's copy has only in-frame clones and lacks some. D and trimming come from the DNA, and the V and J calls and clone size come from that table. The sample lists about 170,000 clones, around 80% occurring once. This sample was included in a study of blood T cell repertoires in COVID-19. Study-wide background: The United States, Italy and Spain were the sources of the acute and convalescent COVID-19 samples. T cells, B-cell-depleted T cells, or PBMCs supplied cDNA or gDNA.

The ends were cut back, 3 bases at V and 5 bases at J, with 10 bases in the middle. Germline CDR1 and CDR2: MNHNS and SASEGT. The CDR3 loop spans 14 amino acids. The source material was peripheral blood. This TCR derives from a woman between 65 and 79 years old who had recovered from COVID-19. This sequence joins TRBV6-1 and TRBJ1-4, with unresolved D. CDR3 coding DNA: TGTGCCAGCAGTGAGGGCAGCAAGAATGAAAAACTGTTTTTT. Residues: CASSEGSKNEKLFF.